One and the same sample provided the 6 T cell receptor beta chains below, sequenced in a study of blood T cells in healthy people across ages. The use of a sample-barcoded 5' primer and a J-beta primer mix characterized a second PCR of about 6 to 12 cycles. TCRdb reanalysed the 5' RACE reads using MiXCR and keeps one entry per CDR3 protein. The data show more than 500,000 distinct CDR3 sequences, around 27% seen once. The sample was also reused in another study, on T cells of mothers and their children.

Sequenced input: blood. The receptors were gathered from a boy younger than 10 in good health.

The chain couples TRBV3-1 to TRBJ2-3; 7 bases are shared with TRBD2. CDR1 and CDR2 from the germline V gene are LGHDT and YNNKEL (reference sequence). The trim removed 5 bases at V and 6 bases at J, leaving 5 bases unmatched. The CDR3 totals 13 residues. The CDR3 coding sequence is TGTGCCAGCAGCACCCTAGCGGCCGATACGCAGTATTTT. It is translated as CASSTLAADTQYF.

This clonotype has at least ten counts. This chain joins TRBV3-1 and TRBJ2-2; D unclear. V lost 3 bases, J lost 5 bases, and 10 bases lay in between. There are 14 residues in the CDR3. CDR1 LGHDT and CDR2 YNNKEL come from the germline V gene (reference sequence). The CDR3 region has the DNA TGTGCCAGCAGCCACTCGGAGTTAACCGGGGAGCTGTTTTTT. Residues: CASSHSELTGELFF. The whole variable domain, remainder taken from reference TRBV3-1 and TRBJ2-2, is DTAVSQTPKYLVTQMGNDKSIKCEQNLGHDTMYWYKQDSKKFLKIMFSYNNKELIINETVPNRFSPKSPDKAHLNLHINSLELGDSAVYFCASSHSELTGELFFGEGSRLTVL.

On this clonotype itself: A junction end diverges from the germline sequence, so it may reflect a read error. The chain combines TRBV2 with TRBJ2-7; D is uncertain. Germline CDR1 SNHLY, CDR2 FYNNEI. CDR3 length equals 11 residues. CDR3 nucleotide sequence: TGCGCCAGCACTTTGCAATACGAGCAGTACTTC. This gives the protein CASTLQYEQYF.

This clonotype was counted between two and nine times. This chain connects TRBV20-1 to TRBJ1-2, with a weak D call TRBD1 (6 bases). Germline CDR1 reads DFQATT; CDR2 reads SNEGSKA (reference sequence). V was shortened by 0 bases and J by 7 bases, with 12 bases between the two germline ends. The CDR3 consists of 13 residues. Here the CDR3 reads CSARDVTGFGYTF. The CDR3, as DNA: TGCAGTGCTAGAGATGTAACAGGGTTTGGCTACACCTTC.

This sequence joins TRBV7-9 and TRBJ2-5; 10 nucleotides match TRBD1. The tail of the sequence fits TRBJ2-7 better, so the J call may be wrong. This CDR3 contains 16 residues. In germline, CDR1 is SEHNR, CDR2 FQNEAQ (reference sequence). The CDR3 nucleotides read TGTGCCAGCAGCTCCTTAAGACAGGGGGCCACCTACGAGCAGTACTTC. This sequence encodes CASSSLRQGATYEQYF.

V usage is TRBV7-8 and J usage is TRBJ2-7; D is perhaps TRBD2 (6 bases). Germline V gene sequence: CDR1 SGHVS, CDR2 FQNEAQ. V was clipped by 7 bases and J by 1 base, with 14 bases between them. This CDR3 is 14 amino acids long. For the CDR3, the DNA is TGTGCCAGCACCCGGGACTTACGTTCCTACGAGCAGTACTTC. It codes for CASTRDLRSYEQYF.